Presented here are 19 T cell receptor beta chains from one specimen sequenced in a study of vaccination and CD4 T cells after COVID-19 (dated by TCRdb to between 2021 and 2022). Antigens of these TCRs are unknown. The library was produced with PCR. The sequencing machine was an Illumina iSeq 100. TCR sequencing of DNA from cultured CD4+ T cells used the Oncomine TCR Beta short-read assay at the Johns Hopkins FTIC core. TCRdb trimmed the raw reads at Q25, called clones with MiXCR and kept productive beta chains. For every CDR3 protein sequence, its rows merge into one entry that carries the most common genes and DNA. The sample profile shows some 15,000 distinct CDR3 sequences; 53% of them were found once. Approximately 12% of the sample is in the top ten clones. The sample's treatment or condition label is to be understood as: approximately 9-day PBMC culture with coronavirus spike peptide pools or control peptides (ViraFEST assay).

Material for sequencing was CD4+ T cells from blood, cultured in vitro. These TCRs come from a human donor who had recovered from COVID-19.

The V and J genes are TRBV10-3 and TRBJ1-2, with a possible D match to TRBD1 (6 bases). Germline loops: CDR1 ENHRY, CDR2 SYGVKD. This CDR3 spans 13 amino acids. Deletions cut 11 bases from V and 2 bases from J, with 15 bases between. The chain's CDR3 is CASTRDTNYGYTF. The CDR3 DNA reads as TGTGCCTCTACGAGGGACACAAACTATGGCTACACCTTC.

The rearrangement uses TRBV5-4 and TRBJ1-3, with TRBD1 matching 10 bases. This CDR3 has 16 residues. J was trimmed by 3 bases and V by 2 bases; bases with no gene match: 5. Germline CDR1 SGHNT, CDR2 YYREEE (reference sequence). In nucleotides, the CDR3 is TGTGCCAGCAGCTTAGACAGGGGGCTGAGTGGAAACACCATATATTTT. It codes for CASSLDRGLSGNTIYF.

The rearrangement uses TRBV29-1 and TRBJ1-1; no firm D call. CDR1 is SQVTM and CDR2 is ANQGSEA in the germline V gene. V was trimmed by 1 base and J by 1 base, leaving 7 bases between them. The CDR3 covers 13 residues. As DNA, the CDR3 is TGCAGCGTTGAAGCCACCGGGAACACTGAAGCTTTCTTT. Translating gives CSVEATGNTEAFF.

The V and J genes are TRBV6-1 and TRBJ2-5; no firm D call. Deletions cut 6 bases from V and 4 bases from J, with 9 bases between. Per germline, CDR1 MNHNS and CDR2 SASEGT. The CDR3 has 12 residues. CDR3 sequence: CASSTHSETQYF. The CDR3 DNA follows: TGTGCCAGCAGCACACATTCAGAGACCCAGTACTTC.

The V and J genes are TRBV9 and TRBJ2-1; TRBD2 might be the D (6 bases). V lost 3 bases, J lost 9 bases, and 16 bases lay in between. Germline CDR1 is SGDLS and CDR2 is YYNGEE. The CDR3 covers 14 residues. The CDR3 reads CASSGRGTTSEQFF. In DNA, the CDR3 is TGTGCCAGCAGCGGCCGGGGGACGACGAGTGAGCAGTTCTTC.

The rearrangement joins TRBV25-1 to TRBJ1-1, with 7 bases identical to TRBD1. The germline V gene has CDR1 MGHDK and CDR2 SYGVNS. The V gene end was trimmed by 6 bases and the J gene end by 8 bases; junction bases not matched to a gene: 3. The CDR3 extends over 11 amino acids. CDR3 bases: TGTGCCAGCAGCGGGGGACAGGAAGCTTTCTTT. Translated, it gives CASSGGQEAFF.

Only a few counts were recorded for this clonotype. The chain links TRBV2 to TRBJ2-7, with 8 bases lining up with TRBD1. The length of the CDR3 is 14 residues. Germline CDR1 is SNHLY and CDR2 is FYNNEI. After removal of 5 bases from V and 4 bases from J, the junction contained 7 bases not matched to a gene. The CDR3 is CASSKTGAAYEQYF. CDR3 nucleotide sequence: TGTGCCAGCAGTAAGACAGGGGCGGCATACGAGCAGTACTTC.

The chain links TRBV25-1 to TRBJ2-3, with TRBD1 as a possible D gene (5 bases). The germline V gene has CDR1 MGHDK and CDR2 SYGVNS. V lost 7 bases, J lost 4 bases, and 12 bases lay in between. This CDR3 spans 13 amino acids. This chain's CDR3 is CASMTEFSDTQYF. The CDR3 nucleotides read TGTGCCAGCATGACAGAGTTCTCAGATACGCAGTATTTT.

For the CDR3, the DNA is TGCAGTGCTCGAAGAGGGATCCAGGGGGACACTGAAGCTTTCTTT. Protein product: CSARRGIQGDTEAFF. The chain employs TRBV20-1 and TRBJ1-1; 7 nucleotides line up with TRBD1. Germline V CDR1 and CDR2: DFQATT, SNEGSKA (reference sequence). V lost 5 bases and J lost 3; bases outside the gene matches: 12. CDR3 length equals 15 residues.

The chain carries TRBV4-1 and TRBJ1-5; no definite D call. The CDR3 contains 14 residues. V shed 0 bases and J shed 5 bases, with 8 bases lying between them. Looked up from germline, CDR1 is MGHRA and CDR2 is YSYEKL. In nucleotides, the CDR3 is TGCGCCAGCAGCCAAGATCGCCAGGATCAGCCCCAGCATTTT. Its translation is CASSQDRQDQPQHF.

This clonotype is categorized as medium-sized. The rearrangement links TRBV20-1 to TRBJ1-5; D remains ambiguous. Trimming shortened V by 0 bases and J by 6 bases, and 9 bases separated the two germline ends. CDR3 size: 13 residues. Germline lookup yields CDR1 DFQATT and CDR2 SNEGSKA (reference sequence). The CDR3 sequence is CSARDKASQPQHF. The CDR3 DNA sequence: TGCAGTGCTAGAGATAAAGCCAGTCAGCCCCAGCATTTT.

This chain joins TRBV20-1 and TRBJ1-5; the D gene is possibly TRBD1 (5 bases). Trimming stripped 6 bases from V and 4 bases from J, with 19 bases between. Germline V CDR1 and CDR2: DFQATT, SNEGSKA (reference sequence). The CDR3 covers 15 residues. CDR3: CSAGHVGGWNQPQHF. The CDR3 DNA reads TGCAGTGCCGGACATGTCGGAGGGTGGAATCAGCCCCAGCATTTT.

This clonotype was observed once. This sequence joins TRBV15 and TRBJ2-7; 9 bases agree with TRBD1. Germline V CDR1 and CDR2: LNHNV, YYDKDF (reference sequence). The CDR3 runs to 15 residues. Unmatched junction bases numbered 9, after V lost 0 bases and J lost 9 bases. CDR3 nucleotide sequence: TGTGCCACCAGCAGAGACCGGGACAGGGTTGGGGGGCAGTACTTC. This codes for CATSRDRDRVGGQYF.

The CDR3 here is CSASPLGTARSREQYF. CDR3 DNA sequence: TGCAGTGCTAGTCCTCTGGGCACAGCCAGGTCCCGCGAGCAGTACTTC. The genes are TRBV20-1 and TRBJ2-7, with no clear D. The CDR3 extends over 16 amino acids. The germline CDR1 and CDR2 sequences are DFQATT and SNEGSKA (reference sequence). The ends were cut back, 3 bases at V and 6 bases at J, with 24 bases in the middle.

The chain recombines TRBV12-3 or TRBV12-4 with TRBJ1-1; 9 bases agree with TRBD1. The CDR3 length is 15 residues. The V segment lost 6 bases and the J segment 3 bases; nucleotides outside the gene matches: 8. CDR3 nucleotides: TGTGCCAGCAGGATCCACAGGGGGCCGTACACTGAAGCTTTCTTT. Its protein is CASRIHRGPYTEAFF.

The J gene is TRBJ1-5, the V gene TRBV18; D remains unclear. Per germline, CDR1 KGHSH and CDR2 LQKENI. The CDR3 totals 13 residues. Trimming shortened V by 2 bases and J by 4 bases, and 6 bases separated the two germline ends. The CDR3 spells CASSPGQNQPQHF. CDR3 in DNA: TGTGCCAGCTCACCAGGGCAGAATCAGCCCCAGCATTTT.

The genes are TRBV18 and TRBJ2-7, with TRBD1 matching over 8 bases. CDR3 size: 15 residues. V gave up 0 bases and J gave up 4 bases; unmatched junction bases: 5. Germline lookup yields CDR1 KGHSH and CDR2 LQKENI. This chain's CDR3 is CASSPPGRGLYEQYF. CDR3 DNA sequence: TGTGCCAGCTCACCACCCGGCAGGGGGCTGTACGAGCAGTACTTC.

The chain combines TRBV28 with TRBJ1-2; D gene unclear. Germline loops: CDR1 MDHEN, CDR2 SYDVKM. The CDR3 is 14 residues long. Deletions cut 6 bases from V and 4 bases from J, with 15 bases between. CDR3 coding DNA: TGTGCCAGCAGGGAAATAATGGGCCCCTATGGCTACACCTTC. Its protein product is CASREIMGPYGYTF.

V usage is TRBV4-2 and J usage is TRBJ1-2; the match to TRBD1 covers 8 bases. The V and J ends lost 0 bases and 5 bases, in that order; junction bases with no gene match: 8. Germline loops: CDR1 LGHNA, CDR2 YNFKEQ. This CDR3 has 16 amino acids. In DNA form, the CDR3 reads TGTGCCAGCAGCCAAGATGGACAGGGAAAGGGATATGGCTACACCTTC. Amino acids: CASSQDGQGKGYGYTF.